This passage covers 23 T cell receptor beta chains from one sample sequenced in a study of blood T cells in healthy people across ages. Using a J-beta primer mix together with a sample-barcoded 5' primer, a second PCR was run for about 7 to 12 cycles. TCRdb used MiXCR to reprocess the 5' RACE reads, holding one entry per CDR3 protein. The sample includes some 700,000 distinct CDR3 sequences, around 46% of them seen just once. Sequenced input: blood. These receptors were obtained from a woman aged 55-69 years in good health.

This clonotype was counted a few times. The gene calls are TRBV11-1 and TRBJ2-2; TRBD1 matches 10 bases. The trim removed 5 bases at V and 7 bases at J, leaving 13 bases unmatched. CDR3 length: 17 amino acids. CDR1 is SGHAT, CDR2 FQDESV, per germline (reference sequence). CDR3 coding DNA: TGTGCCAGCAGCCGGTCCCGGGACAGGGGAAACGGCGGGGAGCTGTTTTTT. As protein: CASSRSRDRGNGGELFF. The full variable domain, its missing parts supplied by reference TRBV11-1 and TRBJ2-2, is EAEVAQSPRYKITEKSQAVAFWCDPISGHATLYWYRQILGQGPELLVQFQDESVVDDSQLPKDRFSAERLKGVDSTLKIQPAELGDSAMYLCASSRSRDRGNGGELFFGEGSRLTVL.

This clonotype is judged medium-sized. This sequence joins TRBV5-1 and TRBJ2-1; the D is unclear. Looked up from germline, CDR1 is SGHRS and CDR2 is YFSETQ. V lost 0 bases and J 0 bases, leaving 10 bases between the germline ends. CDR3 length: 16 residues. CDR3 amino acids: CASSLEGPSSYNEQFF. Written as DNA, the CDR3 is TGCGCCAGCAGCTTGGAAGGCCCGAGCTCCTACAATGAGCAGTTCTTC.

The J gene is TRBJ2-1, the V gene TRBV6-2 or TRBV6-3, with a weak D call TRBD1 (6 bases). The CDR3 contains 15 residues. Per the germline V gene, CDR1 is MNHEY and CDR2 is SVGEGT. V gave up 6 bases and J gave up 9 bases, with 21 bases separating them. CDR3 protein: CASSSGTRLNSEQFF. As DNA, the CDR3 is TGTGCCAGCAGCTCCGGGACACGGTTGAACAGTGAGCAGTTCTTC.

This clonotype was detected a few times. This chain joins TRBV20-1 and TRBJ1-2; D ambiguous. V was clipped by 3 bases and J by 0 bases, with 5 bases between them. Germline CDR1 DFQATT, CDR2 SNEGSKA (reference sequence). The CDR3 totals 12 residues. CDR3 residues: CSASAPNYGYTF. The CDR3 bases are TGCAGTGCTAGTGCCCCTAACTATGGCTACACCTTC.

This clonotype has just a few counts. V usage is TRBV7-2 and J usage is TRBJ1-4; D unclear. Trimming stripped 4 bases from V and 5 bases from J, with 17 bases between. The CDR3 extends over 16 amino acids. Germline CDR1 is SGHTA and CDR2 is FQGNSA. CDR3 DNA: TGTGCCAGCAGCTCCCCCGGTTCGGGGTGGAATGAAAAACTGTTTTTT. Translation: CASSSPGSGWNEKLFF.

This clonotype was picked up a small number of times. This chain connects TRBV4-3 to TRBJ2-5, with TRBD2 identical over 7 bases. V lost 0 bases, J lost 1 base, and 11 bases stayed unmatched. Germline CDR1 and CDR2: LGHNA and YSLEER. CDR3 length: 18 amino acids. In DNA form, the CDR3 reads TGCGCCAGCAGCCAAGATATCATTGGCGGGAGAATCCAAGAGACCCAGTACTTC. Encoded protein: CASSQDIIGGRIQETQYF.

The chain is built from TRBV7-2 and TRBJ2-5, with 10 bases identical to TRBD2. The CDR3 has 15 residues. Trimming at V came to 1 base and at J to 2 bases, leaving 1 base not matched to a gene. In germline, CDR1 is SGHTA, CDR2 FQGNSA. The CDR3, as DNA: TGTGCCAGCAGCTTAGAGACTAGCGGGCAAGAGACCCAGTACTTC. It yields the protein CASSLETSGQETQYF. Full variable domain (remainder filled in from reference TRBV7-2 and TRBJ2-5): GAGVSQSPSNKVTEKGKDVELRCDPISGHTALYWYRQSLGQGLEFLIYFQGNSAPDKSGLPSDRFSAERTGGSVSTLTIQRTQQEDSAVYLCASSLETSGQETQYFGPGTRLLVL.

This clonotype was picked up many times. The chain is built from TRBV5-1 and TRBJ2-7; D gene unclear. Germline V gives CDR1 SGHRS, CDR2 YFSETQ. This CDR3 has 13 residues. V was cut by 4 bases and J by 6 bases, with 14 bases left in between. CDR3 in DNA: TGCGCCAGCAGCACGGATCCCACCGGCGAGCAGTACTTC. This codes for CASSTDPTGEQYF.

The V and J genes are TRBV12-3 or TRBV12-4 and TRBJ1-2; a weak D match, TRBD1 (5 bases). Trimming left V 8 bases short and J 2 bases short, with 12 bases between. This CDR3 has 13 residues. The CDR3 coding sequence is TGTGCCAGCGGGGCCGGAGGGAACTATGGCTACACCTTC. Encoded protein: CASGAGGNYGYTF.

The chain combines TRBV3-1 with TRBJ2-3; D tentatively reads TRBD1 or TRBD2 (5 bases each). CDR3 length: 15 residues. Germline assignment: CDR1 LGHDT and CDR2 YNNKEL (reference sequence). V shed 1 base and J shed 3 bases, with 11 bases lying between them. CDR3 region: CASSQAGLVTDTQYF. CDR3 bases: TGTGCCAGCAGCCAAGCGGGGCTGGTTACAGATACGCAGTATTTT.

This clonotype showed up just once. Here the CDR3 reads CASSLASGYQETQYF. CDR3 bases: TGCGCCAGCAGCTTGGCCTCAGGCTACCAAGAGACCCAGTACTTC. This sequence joins TRBV5-1 and TRBJ2-5; no reliable D call. From germline, CDR1 is SGHRS and CDR2 YFSETQ. The CDR3 has 15 amino acids. Trimming took off 0 bases at V and 0 bases at J, with 9 bases between the two ends. Complete variable domain (other parts from reference TRBV5-1 and TRBJ2-5): KAGVTQTPRYLIKTRGQQVTLSCSPISGHRSVSWYQQTPGQGLQFLFEYFSETQRNKGNFPGRFSGRQFSNSRSEMNVSTLELGDSALYLCASSLASGYQETQYFGPGTRLLVL.

The chain couples TRBV11-2 to TRBJ2-7; no definite D call. Germline V gene lookup returns CDR1 SGHAT and CDR2 FQNNGV. The CDR3 sequence is 13 residues long. Trimming shortened V by 5 bases and J by 4 bases, and 12 bases separated the two germline ends. The CDR3 sequence: CASSGLLGYEQYF. The CDR3 DNA reads TGTGCCAGCAGCGGGCTTCTAGGTTACGAGCAGTACTTC.

The rearrangement uses TRBV6-5 and TRBJ1-4; TRBD1 matches 7 bases. V gave up 7 bases and J gave up 8 bases; unmatched junction bases: 7. The germline CDR1 and CDR2 sequences are MNHEY and SVGAGI. This CDR3 is 13 amino acids long. In DNA form, the CDR3 reads TGTGCCAGCAAGGGACAGTTGAGGGAAAAACTGTTTTTT. Translating it yields CASKGQLREKLFF.

This clonotype was recorded only once. This chain connects TRBV6-6 to TRBJ2-1, with 9 positions matching TRBD2. The CDR3 covers 16 residues. Per the germline V gene, CDR1 is MNHNY and CDR2 is SVGAGI (reference sequence). The V gene end was trimmed by 7 bases and the J gene end by 5 bases; junction bases not matched to a gene: 12. This CDR3 reads CASTHGGRAINNEQFF. The CDR3 region has the DNA TGTGCCAGCACTCACGGCGGGAGGGCTATAAACAATGAGCAGTTCTTC.

This sequence joins TRBV5-1 and TRBJ2-5; maybe TRBD1 (5 bases). Germline V CDR1 and CDR2: SGHRS, YFSETQ. The CDR3 covers 13 residues. V gave up 3 bases and J gave up 11 bases, with 17 bases separating them. The CDR3 here is CASSWGEESKQYF. In DNA form, the CDR3 reads TGCGCCAGCAGCTGGGGCGAGGAGTCCAAGCAGTACTTC.

Only a few counts were recorded for this clonotype. One junction end disagrees with the germline gene, perhaps due to a read error. The rearrangement joins TRBV12-3 or TRBV12-4 to TRBJ2-3, with D tentatively TRBD2 (6 bases). The CDR3 consists of 14 residues. The CDR3 reads CASSLAVLTDTQYF. CDR3 DNA sequence: TGTGCCAGCAGCTTAGCGGTGCTCACAGATACGCAGTATTTT.

In this sample, this clonotype turned up many times. The CDR3 region has the DNA TGTGCCAGCTCGGATTGGGGCAACATTCAGTACTTC. Protein: CASSDWGNIQYF. The genes are TRBV12-3 or TRBV12-4 and TRBJ2-4; D might be TRBD1 (5 bases). The CDR3 is 12 residues long. V was clipped by 8 bases and J by 7 bases, with 12 bases between them.

This sequence joins TRBV2 and TRBJ1-2, with 10 bases that match TRBD1. The CDR3 contains 13 residues. V lost 7 bases, J lost 4 bases, and 3 bases stayed unmatched. The germline gives CDR1 SNHLY, CDR2 FYNNEI. CDR3 DNA sequence: TGTGCCAGCACGGGACAGGGGACCTATGGCTACACCTTC. This codes for CASTGQGTYGYTF.

This clonotype was counted a few times. The chain employs TRBV12-3 or TRBV12-4 and TRBJ1-1; D perhaps matches TRBD1 (6 bases). The CDR3 has 15 amino acids. Deletions cut 6 bases from V and 4 bases from J, with 18 bases between. The CDR3 protein is CASSLGGARSTEAFF. CDR3 DNA: TGTGCCAGCAGCCTGGGGGGGGCACGGTCCACTGAAGCTTTCTTT.

This clonotype has a single count. V usage is TRBV5-1 and J usage is TRBJ1-1; D uncertain. V was clipped by 3 bases and J by 0 bases, with 15 bases between them. CDR1 SGHRS and CDR2 YFSETQ come from the germline V gene. The length of the CDR3 is 16 residues. The CDR3 here is CASSSLGGNMNTEAFF. In nucleotides, the CDR3 is TGCGCCAGCAGCTCCCTGGGAGGGAACATGAACACTGAAGCTTTCTTT.

The chain employs TRBV6-2 or TRBV6-3 and TRBJ1-2, with 7 bases lining up with TRBD1. The CDR3 spans 14 residues. With 7 bases clipped from V and 3 bases from J, the junction kept 8 bases outside the gene matches. Germline V lookup: CDR1 MNHEY, CDR2 SVGEGT. The CDR3 DNA sequence: TGTGCCAGCAAGAGGACAGGAACCGACTATGGCTACACCTTC. This translates into CASKRTGTDYGYTF.

This clonotype was observed a handful of times. The rearrangement joins TRBV19 to TRBJ2-1, with 9 bases lining up with TRBD2. The V segment lost 2 bases and the J segment 8 bases; nucleotides outside the gene matches: 10. This CDR3 contains 16 residues. Looked up from germline, CDR1 is LNHDA and CDR2 is SQIVND (reference sequence). The CDR3, as DNA: TGTGCCAGTAGTATATCTTCTAGCGGGATGTTGTATGAGCAGTTCTTC. Protein product: CASSISSSGMLYEQFF.

This clonotype was seen just once. The rearrangement links TRBV27 to TRBJ2-1; D is perhaps TRBD2 (5 bases). The CDR3 spans 15 residues. The V gene lost 3 bases and the J gene lost 4 bases, with 13 bases spanning the gap. Looked up from germline, CDR1 is MNHEY and CDR2 is SMNVEV (reference sequence). DNA for the CDR3: TGTGCCAGCAGTTTGGTCTCGGGATGGTACAATGAGCAGTTCTTC. Encoded protein: CASSLVSGWYNEQFF.